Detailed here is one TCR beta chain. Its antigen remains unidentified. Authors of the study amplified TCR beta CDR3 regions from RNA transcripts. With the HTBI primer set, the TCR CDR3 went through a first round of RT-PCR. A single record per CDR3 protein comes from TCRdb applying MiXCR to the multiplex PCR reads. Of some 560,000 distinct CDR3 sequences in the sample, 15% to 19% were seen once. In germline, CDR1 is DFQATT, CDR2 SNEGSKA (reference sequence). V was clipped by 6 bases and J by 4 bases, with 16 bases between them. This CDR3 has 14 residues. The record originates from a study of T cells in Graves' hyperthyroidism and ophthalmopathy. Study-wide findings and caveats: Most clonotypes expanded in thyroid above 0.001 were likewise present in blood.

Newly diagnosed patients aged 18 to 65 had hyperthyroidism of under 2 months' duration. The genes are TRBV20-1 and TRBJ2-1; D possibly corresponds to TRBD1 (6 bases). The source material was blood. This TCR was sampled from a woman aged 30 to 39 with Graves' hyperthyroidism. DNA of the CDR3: TGCAGTGCCCCTCCGGACAGCCGATACAATGAGCAGTTCTTC. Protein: CSAPPDSRYNEQFF.